There are many counts of the clone carrying this TCR beta chain. Its matching antigen is unknown. TCR beta CDR3 amplification used RNA transcripts. RT-PCR with HTBI primers came first, then second-round multiplex PCR. TCRdb independently ran MiXCR on the multiplex PCR reads; one entry per CDR3 protein. The repertoire holds 560,000 or so distinct CDR3 sequences, just under 40% seen once, with about 4.2% in the top ten. These data are taken from a study of Graves' ophthalmopathy and Graves' hyperthyroidism. Whole-study results and caveats: Clonotypes were expanded in thyroid at above 0.001 frequency, and most also appeared in blood. Discriminating ophthalmopathy from stable hyperthyroidism, a 13-signature model attained a sensitivity of over 85% and a specificity of about 81%.

Germline lookup yields CDR1 DFQATT and CDR2 SNEGSKA (reference sequence). V gave up 3 bases and J gave up 5 bases, with 11 bases separating them. This CDR3 spans 14 amino acids. The chain links TRBV20-1 to TRBJ1-6; D is undetermined. Sequencing was carried out using peripheral blood or thyroid tissue (not recorded which). This TCR came from an adult man with Graves' hyperthyroidism. This CDR3 reads CSASLGLDNSPLHF. In DNA form, the CDR3 reads TGCAGTGCTAGTTTGGGTCTCGATAATTCACCCCTCCACTTT.